Below, 16 T cell receptor beta chains from the same sample are listed, as sequenced in a study of T cells of healthy individuals (dated by TCRdb to the late 2010s). Library creation used 5' RACE. This sample was sequenced with an Illumina MiSeq. TCRdb passed the public sequencing reads through fastp at Q25 and MiXCR, retaining productive beta sequences. Each record represents a unique CDR3 protein, reported with the most common genes and DNA among its rows. The sample table lists around 63,000 distinct CDR3 sequences, about 16% of them with a count of one. The ten largest clonotypes hold about 4.4% of the sample. These receptors came from a human donor in good health.

This clonotype has just a few counts. CDR3 amino acids: CASSLNSRQGETQYF. The CDR3 bases are TGTGCCAGCAGCTTAAATTCGAGGCAGGGAGAGACCCAGTACTTC. This chain connects TRBV11-2 to TRBJ2-5; D perhaps matches TRBD1 (5 bases). Germline V lookup: CDR1 SGHAT, CDR2 FQNNGV. Trimming stripped 2 bases from V and 4 bases from J, with 14 bases between. There are 15 residues in the CDR3.

The V gene is TRBV6-2 or TRBV6-3, the J gene TRBJ2-1; 14 nucleotides line up with TRBD2. The CDR3 extends over 16 amino acids. Germline loops: CDR1 MNHEY, CDR2 SVGEGT. V dropped 4 bases and J dropped 8; count of bases not matched to a gene: 7. In DNA, the CDR3 is TGTGCCAGCAGTTCCGGGACTAGCGGGAGAAGGGATGAGCAGTTCTTC. Protein product: CASSSGTSGRRDEQFF.

V is TRBV19 and J is TRBJ2-1; 14 bases agree with TRBD2. The V gene's germline CDR1 is LNHDA and CDR2 SQIVND (reference sequence). The CDR3 loop spans 17 amino acids. With 6 bases clipped from V and 2 bases from J, the junction kept 6 bases outside the gene matches. As DNA, the CDR3 is TGTGCCAGTAGCCCCCGGACTAGCGGGAGGACCTACAATGAGCAGTTCTTC. As protein: CASSPRTSGRTYNEQFF.

At least ten counts were recorded for this clonotype. The chain employs TRBV20-1 and TRBJ2-1; D is perhaps TRBD1 or TRBD2 (6 bases each). The CDR3 is 13 amino acids. The V and J ends lost 6 bases and 4 bases respectively, with 13 bases between them. CDR1 and CDR2 from the germline V gene are DFQATT and SNEGSKA (reference sequence). CDR3 residues: CSARRGPYNEQFF. As DNA, the CDR3 is TGCAGTGCAAGACGGGGGCCATACAATGAGCAGTTCTTC.

V and J are TRBV27 and TRBJ1-1, with 8 bases that match TRBD1. CDR3 length: 14 residues. Losses at the gene ends were 5 bases for V and 4 bases for J; bases not matched to a gene: 6. Germline V gene lookup returns CDR1 MNHEY and CDR2 SMNVEV (reference sequence). DNA of the CDR3: TGTGCCAGCAGTCCCAGAACAGGGGGCACTGAAGCTTTCTTT. Translating it yields CASSPRTGGTEAFF.

The chain joins TRBV21-1 to TRBJ2-2; the D segment call TRBD1 is taken from the table without a DNA check. TRBV21-1 represents a pseudogene. This CDR3 has 17 residues. The CDR3 nucleotides are TGTGCCAGCAGCAAAGTCTTCCGACGGGGGATGGCCGGGGAGCTGTTTTTT. It yields the protein CASSKVFRRGMAGELFF.

This clonotype was detected many times. The chain carries TRBV4-3 and TRBJ2-7; weak D call: TRBD1 (6 bases). V lost 3 bases and J 6 bases, leaving 15 bases between the germline ends. This CDR3 spans 14 amino acids. CDR1 and CDR2 (germline): LGHNA, YSLEER. This chain's CDR3 is CASSQSWGQFEQYF. In DNA form, the CDR3 reads TGCGCCAGCAGCCAGAGTTGGGGACAATTCGAGCAGTACTTC.

This clonotype was seen a handful of times. This chain uses TRBV11-2 with TRBJ2-7; D call uncertain. The germline gives CDR1 SGHAT, CDR2 FQNNGV. The CDR3 is made up of 14 amino acids. V was shortened by 5 bases and J by 0 bases, with 11 bases between the two germline ends. The CDR3, as DNA: TGTGCCAGCAGCGTACCTAGATCCTCCTACGAGCAGTACTTC. Its translation is CASSVPRSSYEQYF.

The chain is built from TRBV5-6 and TRBJ2-7, with D tentatively TRBD1 or TRBD2 (5 bases each). From germline, CDR1 is SGHDT and CDR2 YYEEEE. Trimming removed 2 bases from V and 2 bases from J, with 11 bases in between. This CDR3 region has 14 residues. The CDR3 nucleotides are TGTGCCAGCAGCTTCGGGACGGTTGCCTACGAGCAGTACTTC. Amino acid sequence: CASSFGTVAYEQYF.

This clonotype was counted a few times. This rearrangement joins TRBV18 to TRBJ2-2; D ambiguous. The V end was cut by 2 bases, the J end by 4 bases, with 8 bases between. Germline CDR1 is KGHSH and CDR2 is LQKENI. The CDR3 loop spans 14 amino acids. The CDR3 loop reads CASSPITGTGELFF. In nucleotides, the CDR3 is TGTGCCAGCTCACCAATCACGGGCACCGGGGAGCTGTTTTTT.

There are many counts of this clonotype. The chain links TRBV6-2 or TRBV6-3 to TRBJ2-1; no clear D. The germline V gene has CDR1 MNHEY and CDR2 SVGEGT. The length of the CDR3 is 15 residues. V was shortened by 6 bases and J by 4 bases, with 16 bases between the two germline ends. CDR3 loop: CASSPLADVYNEQFF. The CDR3 DNA is TGTGCCAGCAGCCCCCTGGCGGACGTTTACAATGAGCAGTTCTTC.

This clonotype was detected ten times or more. This chain connects TRBV12-3 or TRBV12-4 to TRBJ2-1; unclear D gene. Between the trimmed V and J ends, which lost 3 bases and 9 bases, there was a span of 3 bases. This CDR3 is 10 amino acids long. CDR3 region: CASSLTEQFF. CDR3 nucleotides: TGTGCCAGCAGTTTGACTGAGCAGTTCTTC.

Many counts were recorded for this clonotype. The J gene is TRBJ2-3, the V gene TRBV30, with TRBD2 matching over 7 bases. The germline V gene has CDR1 GTSNPN and CDR2 SVGIG (reference sequence). Germline trimming cut 3 bases from V and 6 bases from J; bases unmatched to any gene: 9. The CDR3 spans 14 residues. The CDR3 here is CAWSGSHGGDTQYF. CDR3 bases: TGTGCCTGGAGCGGGAGCCACGGGGGGGATACGCAGTATTTT.

This clonotype was counted ten times or more. The rearrangement links TRBV27 to TRBJ2-1, with 7 bases identical to TRBD1. This CDR3 has 15 amino acids. With 3 bases clipped from V and 4 bases from J, the junction kept 6 bases outside the gene matches. Looked up from germline, CDR1 is MNHEY and CDR2 is SMNVEV (reference sequence). The CDR3 loop is CASSLGDSPYNEQFF. CDR3 nucleotide sequence: TGTGCCAGCAGTTTGGGGGACAGCCCTTACAATGAGCAGTTCTTC.

Many counts were recorded for this clonotype. The rearrangement links TRBV4-1 to TRBJ1-6; D call uncertain. Germline V gene sequence: CDR1 MGHRA, CDR2 YSYEKL. Deletions cut 3 bases from V and 4 bases from J, with 13 bases between. The CDR3 has 16 amino acids. CDR3 in amino acids: CASSQPGPRYNSPLHF. DNA of the CDR3: TGCGCCAGCAGCCAGCCCGGGCCGAGATATAATTCACCCCTCCACTTT.

Only a few counts were recorded for this clonotype. The V gene is TRBV30, the J gene TRBJ1-3; perhaps TRBD1 as D (6 bases). Looked up from germline, CDR1 is GTSNPN and CDR2 is SVGIG (reference sequence). The CDR3 has 19 amino acids. Trimming cost V 0 bases and J 0 bases, with 21 bases left between them. The CDR3 region is CAWSVGEEGTLRSGNTIYF. CDR3 DNA sequence: TGTGCCTGGAGTGTCGGAGAAGAGGGGACATTACGCTCTGGAAACACCATATATTTT.